This T cell receptor beta chain is from a study of T-cell reconstitution after alpha-beta-depleted transplantation in children. This clonotype has a handful of counts. Its antigen is unknown. Unique molecular identifiers featured in how the TCRbeta library was prepared. A single record per CDR3 protein comes from TCRdb applying MiXCR to the PCR reads. The repertoire consists of roughly 420,000 distinct CDR3 sequences, with around 16% occurring once and the leading ten covering under 30%. Whole-study results and caveats: Counts and diversity of T cells one year after transplant came mostly from newly produced T cells. At around two months after transplant, the alpha-beta T cells were reportedly derived from several hundred expanded clones that came from non-depleted graft cells.

After removal of 1 base from V and 2 bases from J, the junction contained 11 bases not matched to a gene. From germline, CDR1 is DFQATT and CDR2 SNEGSKA (reference sequence). This CDR3 has 18 residues. This sample comprised PBMCs, mostly from graft donor cells, obtained 360 days after TCRalphabeta/CD19-depleted stem cell transplant. The TCR was taken from a boy in the first two years of life who had a stem cell transplant for Wiskott-Aldrich syndrome, so the T cells may come from the graft donor. The J gene is TRBJ2-7, the V gene TRBV20-1; 13 bases fit TRBD2. The DNA for the CDR3 is TGCAGTGCTAGAGGGGGGGGGACTAGCGGGATCTTCACCTACGAGCAGTACTTC. Its protein is CSARGGGTSGIFTYEQYF.